What follows is one T cell receptor (beta chain) and its context. Researchers ran the PCR with 60 Vbeta and 13 Jbeta primers. Method: immunoSEQ multiplex PCR; TCRdb's copy keeps in-frame clones and lacks some. The data show approximately 200,000 clones, 80% to 85% seen once. This entry is derived from a study of cytomegalovirus exposure and HLA in healthy donors. J gave up 2 bases and V 5 bases, and 7 bases lay outside the gene matches. Germline V gene lookup returns CDR1 MDHEN and CDR2 SYDVKM. The CDR3 contains 15 residues. The chain employs TRBV28 and TRBJ2-5; 8 nucleotides agree with TRBD1. The origin of this receptor is a woman aged 45-65 years in good health and CMV-seropositive. The material sequenced was PBMCs. CDR3 coding DNA: TGTGCCAGCAGTGCCCAGGGGGCGGGACAAGAGACCCAGTACTTC. Amino acid sequence: CASSAQGAGQETQYF.